The 9 T cell receptor beta chains presented below share a single source sample, sequenced in a study of human T cells and chemical hapten exposure. Each CDR3 protein is one row after TCRdb ran MiXCR on the RACE reads. This sample has 100,000 or so distinct CDR3 sequences, with approximately 36% found just once. Time point given: patch test 3, about 24 weeks after DPC sensitization. The sample's treatment: therapeutic diphenylcyclopropenone sensitization with weekly scalp DPC. This sample comprised whole blood, obtained in connection with sensitization to the hapten diphenylcyclopropenone (DPC). The receptors were sampled from a man in his forties with alopecia areata. Some clones in this sample may be carry-over from other donors' samples.

This clonotype was recorded a few times. The gene calls are TRBV20-1 and TRBJ2-5; 9 positions agree with TRBD1. Germline loops: CDR1 DFQATT, CDR2 SNEGSKA (reference sequence). This CDR3 spans 15 amino acids. V lost 2 bases, J lost 2 bases, and 6 bases stayed unmatched. The chain's CDR3 is CSARTTGGFQETQYF. The DNA of the CDR3 is TGCAGTGCTAGAACTACAGGGGGCTTTCAAGAGACCCAGTACTTC.

The chain is built from TRBV5-1 and TRBJ2-3; D gene unclear. The CDR3 spans 16 residues. The V and J ends lost 4 bases and 1 base respectively, with 16 bases between them. Germline CDR1 is SGHRS and CDR2 is YFSETQ. CDR3 protein: CASSAVSGGGTDTQYF. The CDR3 DNA sequence: TGCGCCAGCAGCGCCGTGTCAGGCGGAGGCACAGATACGCAGTATTTT.

The chain combines TRBV12-3 or TRBV12-4 with TRBJ1-1, with 7 bases that match TRBD1. The CDR3 sequence is 13 residues long. Trimming took 7 bases from V and 5 from J; bases not matched to a gene: 7. In DNA form, the CDR3 reads TGTGCCAGCACCTCCACAGGGGCGACTGAAGCTTTCTTT. It encodes CASTSTGATEAFF.

The rearrangement links TRBV5-4 to TRBJ2-7; TRBD2 is a possible D gene (5 bases). The CDR3 is 12 residues long. V lost 3 bases and J 7 bases, leaving 11 bases between the germline ends. Per germline, CDR1 SGHNT and CDR2 YYREEE (reference sequence). DNA for the CDR3: TGTGCCAGCAGCTCCGAGACTACGGAGCAGTACGTC. Encoded protein: CASSSETTEQYV.

This rearrangement joins TRBV15 to TRBJ1-5; D not resolved. Germline CDR1 and CDR2: LNHNV and YYDKDF (reference sequence). This CDR3 is built from 14 residues. V was cut by 7 bases and J by 7 bases, with 17 bases left in between. This CDR3 is CATTGTLMHQPQHF. CDR3 DNA sequence: TGTGCCACCACGGGCACTTTAATGCACCAGCCCCAGCATTTT.

The V call is TRBV10-3, the J call TRBJ2-1, with D possibly called TRBD1 or TRBD2 (5 bases each). V lost 5 bases, J lost 9 bases, and 20 bases lay in between. CDR1 is ENHRY and CDR2 is SYGVKD in the germline V gene. The CDR3 is 15 amino acids. CDR3 sequence reads: CAISNRDRMGSEQFF. The CDR3 coding sequence is TGTGCCATCAGTAACCGGGACCGAATGGGTAGTGAGCAGTTCTTC.

The gene calls are TRBV3-1 and TRBJ2-7, with D maybe TRBD2 (5 bases). This CDR3 comprises 17 residues. Trimming shortened V by 1 base and J by 0 bases, and 16 bases separated the two germline ends. Germline values: CDR1 LGHDT, CDR2 YNNKEL (reference sequence). For the CDR3, the DNA is TGTGCCAGCAGCCAAGTGGGGAGACCCGAGCCCTCCTACGAGCAGTACTTC. Translation: CASSQVGRPEPSYEQYF.

This rearrangement joins TRBV9 to TRBJ2-5; D uncertain. This CDR3 has 13 amino acids. V was pared by 6 bases and J by 1 base, with 10 bases between. Per the germline V gene, CDR1 is SGDLS and CDR2 is YYNGEE. As DNA, the CDR3 is TGTGCCAGCACCCCAGAGTTCCAAGAGACCCAGTACTTC. This translates into CASTPEFQETQYF.

The chain uses TRBV6-5 and TRBJ2-5; D is ambiguous. This CDR3 has 14 amino acids. Trimming took off 0 bases at V and 9 bases at J, with 14 bases between the two ends. CDR1 is MNHEY, CDR2 SVGAGI, per germline. CDR3 residues: CASSYSRVQPAQYF. CDR3 sequence (DNA): TGTGCCAGCAGTTACTCACGGGTCCAGCCGGCCCAGTACTTC.